These 28 T cell receptor beta chains were sequenced from one sample in a study of cytomegalovirus exposure and HLA in healthy donors. PCR amplification relied on 60 Vbeta primers (plus 13 Jbeta primers). Profiled with immunoSEQ multiplex PCR; TCRdb holds only in-frame clones, not every one. The sample lists 100,000 to 150,000 clones, over 9.5% seen once, with 4% to 5% in the top ten. Sequencing was carried out using PBMCs. The receptors originated from a woman under 30 in good health and CMV-seropositive.

The chain recombines TRBV18 with TRBJ2-5; 12 positions agree with TRBD1. The CDR3 length is 16 residues. CDR1 is KGHSH and CDR2 is LQKENI in the germline V gene. V shed 5 bases and J 4 bases; nucleotides not matched to a gene: 8. CDR3 DNA: TGTGCCAGCTCAGCCGGGACAGGGGGCGCAGGAGAGACCCAGTACTTC. It translates to CASSAGTGGAGETQYF.

The chain has TRBV20-1 and TRBJ2-7; D call uncertain. Germline assignment: CDR1 DFQATT and CDR2 SNEGSKA (reference sequence). V was shortened by 4 bases and J by 3 bases, with 7 bases between the two germline ends. The CDR3 loop spans 11 amino acids. CDR3 region: CSAKFSYEQYF. CDR3 DNA: TGCAGTGCTAAGTTCAGCTACGAGCAGTACTTC.

This clone has only a few counts. The chain links TRBV10-2 to TRBJ1-1, with 11 bases identical to TRBD1. The CDR3 is 13 amino acids. Trimming at V came to 6 bases and at J to 4 bases, leaving 1 base not matched to a gene. Per the germline V gene, CDR1 is WSHSY and CDR2 is SAAADI. In DNA, the CDR3 is TGCGCCAGCAGAGGGACAGGGGGCACTGAAGCTTTCTTT. Translated, it gives CASRGTGGTEAFF.

The rearrangement uses TRBV5-1 and TRBJ2-5; D may be TRBD1 (6 bases). Trimming removed 4 bases at V and 3 bases at J, with 13 bases between. The germline gives CDR1 SGHRS, CDR2 YFSETQ. This CDR3 contains 14 residues. CDR3: CASSTQGSKETQYF. Here the CDR3 DNA reads TGCGCCAGCAGCACCCAGGGGTCCAAAGAGACCCAGTACTTC.

This chain uses TRBV28 with TRBJ2-4; tentative D call: TRBD1 (6 bases). Trimming cost V 10 bases and J 6 bases, with 16 bases left between them. Germline CDR1 is MDHEN and CDR2 is SYDVKM. The CDR3 totals 13 residues. CDR3 DNA: TGTGCCATCACCGGGACAACGGCAAACATTCAGTACTTC. Its protein is CAITGTTANIQYF. Based on the CDR3 plus reference TRBV28 and TRBJ2-4, the full variable domain is DVKVTQSSRYLVKRTGEKVFLECVQDMDHENMFWYRQDPGLGLRLIYFSYDVKMKEKGDIPEGYSVSREKKERFSLILESASTNQTSMYLCAITGTTANIQYFGAGTRLSVL.

This clone was picked up a small number of times. The chain carries TRBV4-1 and TRBJ1-1, with D perhaps matching TRBD1 (6 bases). Germline-derived CDR1 and CDR2 are MGHRA and YSYEKL. V was shortened by 8 bases and J by 0 bases, with 13 bases between the two germline ends. CDR3 length equals 14 residues. The DNA of the CDR3 is TGCGCCAGCTGGGCGGGGGGCCTGAACACTGAAGCTTTCTTT. It encodes CASWAGGLNTEAFF.

In its sample, this clone was seen a few times. This chain joins TRBV6-1 and TRBJ1-1, with D maybe TRBD1 (5 bases). Trimming removed 4 bases from V and 4 bases from J, with 16 bases in between. Per germline, CDR1 MNHNS and CDR2 SASEGT. The length of the CDR3 is 15 residues. As DNA, the CDR3 is TGTGCCAGCAGTGGGGGATTAGGGGATTTCACTGAAGCTTTCTTT. Its protein is CASSGGLGDFTEAFF.

This clone was observed a few times. V gene TRBV27 combines with J gene TRBJ1-1; D unclear. Germline V lookup: CDR1 MNHEY, CDR2 SMNVEV (reference sequence). Trimming removed 2 bases at V and 0 bases at J, with 13 bases between. The CDR3 length is 16 residues. CDR3 in DNA: TGTGCCAGCAGTTTAACCGTCCAGGCAATGAACACTGAAGCTTTCTTT. Translation gives CASSLTVQAMNTEAFF.

The genes are TRBV27 and TRBJ1-4, with a weak D call TRBD1 (6 bases). Per germline, CDR1 MNHEY and CDR2 SMNVEV (reference sequence). The CDR3 covers 14 residues. Trimming stripped 5 bases from V and 4 bases from J, with 11 bases between. Written as DNA, the CDR3 is TGTGCCAGCAGTCCACAGGGCCTTAATGAAAAACTGTTTTTT. Its translation: CASSPQGLNEKLFF.

This clone was seen a handful of times. V is TRBV27 and J is TRBJ1-1, with D maybe TRBD1 (6 bases). This CDR3 is built from 13 residues. With 6 bases removed from V and 11 bases from J, the gap between germline ends came to 19 bases. Germline V lookup: CDR1 MNHEY, CDR2 SMNVEV (reference sequence). The CDR3, as DNA: TGTGCCAGCAGCCCTCTCGGACAGCCCCATGCTTTCTTT. Protein product: CASSPLGQPHAFF.

This clone was counted between two and nine times. The V and J genes are TRBV6-6 and TRBJ1-1; the D is unclear. The CDR3 covers 12 residues. V lost 6 bases and J 4 bases, leaving 9 bases between the germline ends. From germline, CDR1 is MNHNY and CDR2 SVGAGI (reference sequence). The CDR3 loop is CASSLRFTEAFF. DNA for the CDR3: TGTGCCAGCAGCCTGCGCTTCACTGAAGCTTTCTTT.

Only a few counts were recorded for this clone. This chain uses TRBV6-6 with TRBJ2-1; a possible D gene is TRBD2 (5 bases). From germline, CDR1 is MNHNY and CDR2 SVGAGI (reference sequence). The germline V and J ends were trimmed by 5 bases and 3 bases, with 11 bases remaining between them. The CDR3 has 14 residues. CDR3 region: CASSGGLVYNEQFF. In DNA, the CDR3 is TGTGCCAGCAGTGGAGGACTTGTCTACAATGAGCAGTTCTTC.

This clone was picked up a small number of times. The V and J genes are TRBV7-9 and TRBJ1-2; TRBD1 matches 7 bases. The CDR3 loop spans 14 amino acids. V lost 6 bases, J lost 4 bases, and 8 bases stayed unmatched. Germline loops: CDR1 SEHNR, CDR2 FQNEAQ (reference sequence). CDR3 residues: CASSPTGAPYGYTF. CDR3 sequence (DNA): TGTGCCAGCAGTCCAACAGGGGCCCCCTATGGCTACACCTTC.

The chain links TRBV10-3 to TRBJ2-4; TRBD1 matches 7 bases. Looked up from germline, CDR1 is ENHRY and CDR2 is SYGVKD. Trimming at V came to 7 bases and at J to 1 base, leaving 4 bases not matched to a gene. This CDR3 is built from 14 residues. This chain's CDR3 is CAIKGDSAKNIQYF. Written as DNA, the CDR3 is TGTGCCATCAAAGGGGACAGCGCCAAAAACATTCAGTACTTC.

The rearrangement joins TRBV29-1 to TRBJ2-1; 14 nucleotides line up with TRBD2. This CDR3 comprises 14 residues. The germline gives CDR1 SQVTM, CDR2 ANQGSEA. J was trimmed by 7 bases and V by 7 bases; bases with no gene match: 6. The DNA for the CDR3 is TGCAGCGCACAGGGACTAGCGGGAGAGAATGAGCAGTTCTTC. Residues: CSAQGLAGENEQFF.

This clone was seen a few times. This CDR3 is CASSPRGPFTDTQYF. CDR3 nucleotide sequence: TGTGCCAGCAGCCCGCGTGGGCCTTTCACAGATACGCAGTATTTT. J is TRBJ2-3 and V is TRBV5-4; D uncertain. Trimming cost V 4 bases and J 2 bases, with 14 bases left between them. This CDR3 region has 15 residues. Germline CDR1 is SGHNT and CDR2 is YYREEE (reference sequence).

This clone was found a few times. V usage is TRBV30 and J usage is TRBJ1-5; D unresolved. The ends were cut back, 0 bases at V and 4 bases at J, with 7 bases in the middle. Germline CDR1 reads GTSNPN; CDR2 reads SVGIG (reference sequence). CDR3 length: 13 amino acids. The CDR3 nucleotides are TGTGCCTGGAGTGTGGAGGGAAATCAGCCCCAGCATTTT. Protein: CAWSVEGNQPQHF. Filled out from reference TRBV30 and TRBJ1-5, the complete variable domain reads SQTIHQWPATLVQPVGSPLSLECTVEGTSNPNLYWYRQAAGRGLQLLFYSVGIGQISSEVPQNLSASRPQDRQFILSSKKLLLSDSGFYLCAWSVEGNQPQHFGDGTRLSIL.

This clone was detected only a few times. This sequence joins TRBV27 and TRBJ2-7; the match to TRBD1 covers 7 bases. J gave up 6 bases and V 6 bases, and 11 bases lay outside the gene matches. The CDR3 contains 14 residues. Germline lookup yields CDR1 MNHEY and CDR2 SMNVEV (reference sequence). In DNA, the CDR3 is TGTGCCAGCAGGACCTCCGGGACAGCTAGCGAGCAGTACTTC. Amino acids: CASRTSGTASEQYF.

The chain carries TRBV29-1 and TRBJ1-1; TRBD1 might be the D (6 bases). CDR1 and CDR2 (germline): SQVTM, ANQGSEA. Trimming took off 7 bases at V and 4 bases at J, with 10 bases between the two ends. This CDR3 region has 11 residues. Written as DNA, the CDR3 is TGCAGCGCGATAGGGGGCACTGAAGCTTTCTTT. This encodes CSAIGGTEAFF.

In this sample, this clone turned up a few times. The chain links TRBV28 to TRBJ1-3, with D possibly matching TRBD1 (6 bases). Germline V lookup: CDR1 MDHEN, CDR2 SYDVKM. The CDR3 consists of 15 residues. Trimming removed 3 bases from V and 4 bases from J, with 13 bases in between. The CDR3 spells CASSFLGQAGNTIYF. CDR3 DNA: TGTGCCAGCAGTTTCTTGGGACAAGCCGGAAACACCATATATTTT.

J is TRBJ2-5 and V is TRBV23-1; no clear D gene. TRBV23-1 is sorted into the ORF group, with uncertain function. The CDR3 has 11 residues. The V end was cut by 11 bases, the J end by 4 bases, with 11 bases between. In DNA form, the CDR3 reads TGCGCCCGACACCCGTTAGAGACCCAGTACTTC. It specifies CARHPLETQYF.

The chain employs TRBV18 and TRBJ2-4; no clear D gene. The CDR3 sequence is 16 residues long. Germline values: CDR1 KGHSH, CDR2 LQKENI. V was cut by 1 base and J by 0 bases, with 10 bases left in between. The CDR3 reads CASSPQELLAKNIQYF. The CDR3 nucleotides are TGTGCCAGCTCACCACAGGAGTTACTAGCCAAAAACATTCAGTACTTC.

The J gene is TRBJ1-3, the V gene TRBV9; 8 bases are shared with TRBD1. CDR1 is SGDLS and CDR2 is YYNGEE in the germline V gene. This CDR3 contains 15 residues. V trimming: 3 bases; J trimming: 3 bases; junction bases outside the gene matches: 5. CDR3 amino acids: CASSGQGAYGNTIYF. CDR3 nucleotides: TGTGCCAGCAGCGGGCAGGGGGCATATGGAAACACCATATATTTT.

This clone has more than one count but fewer than ten. This chain joins TRBV14 and TRBJ2-3, with 9 bases matching TRBD2. CDR1 is SGHDN, CDR2 FVKESK, per germline. The V segment lost 0 bases and the J segment 4 bases; nucleotides outside the gene matches: 5. This CDR3 contains 16 residues. The CDR3 region is CASSQELAGEADTQYF. The DNA for the CDR3 is TGTGCCAGCAGCCAAGAATTAGCGGGAGAGGCAGATACGCAGTATTTT.

This chain connects TRBV5-6 to TRBJ2-7; a weak D match, TRBD2 (7 bases). The CDR3 runs to 15 residues. V was cut by 3 bases and J by 4 bases, with 17 bases left in between. Germline V CDR1 and CDR2: SGHDT, YYEEEE. The CDR3 protein is CASSSFWGRGYEQYF. The CDR3 DNA reads TGTGCCAGCAGCTCCTTTTGGGGGAGGGGGTACGAGCAGTACTTC.

There are a few counts of this clone. V and J are TRBV6-1 and TRBJ1-2; 7 bases align to TRBD1. The germline V gene has CDR1 MNHNS and CDR2 SASEGT. The CDR3 extends over 14 amino acids. V lost 5 bases, J lost 5 bases, and 8 bases stayed unmatched. Written as DNA, the CDR3 is TGTGCCAGCAGTTATAGGGGACAGTCTTATGGCTACACCTTC. The encoded protein is CASSYRGQSYGYTF.

This sequence joins TRBV29-1 and TRBJ2-3; 7 nucleotides agree with TRBD2. V lost 7 bases, J lost 0 bases, and 7 bases stayed unmatched. Germline V gene sequence: CDR1 SQVTM, CDR2 ANQGSEA. The CDR3 extends over 14 amino acids. CDR3 DNA: TGCAGCGCACGACTAGCAGATAGCACAGATACGCAGTATTTT. Translating gives CSARLADSTDTQYF.

Only a few counts were recorded for this clone. The chain couples TRBV6-1 to TRBJ1-2; 7 bases line up with TRBD1. CDR3 length: 15 residues. With 3 bases clipped from V and 4 bases from J, the junction kept 8 bases outside the gene matches. CDR1 MNHNS and CDR2 SASEGT come from the germline V gene. The CDR3 is CASSEGFSGGYGYTF. CDR3 sequence (DNA): TGTGCCAGCAGTGAGGGCTTTTCAGGGGGCTATGGCTACACCTTC.